This T cell receptor beta chain comes out of a study of blood T cell repertoires in COVID-19. The wider study: The United States, Italy and Spain provided the acute and convalescent COVID-19 samples. The cDNA or gDNA used as material had been derived from T cells, B-cell-depleted T cells, or PBMCs.

The junction had 18 bases not matched to a gene; V was cut back by 6 bases and J by 5 bases. Per the germline V gene, CDR1 is MDHEN and CDR2 is SYDVKM. This CDR3 comprises 18 residues. Methods used by the authors: Estimates of nucleated cell counts were drawn from the amplification of reference gene primers. Produced via immunoSEQ multiplex PCR; TCRdb's table is partial and in-frame only. The DNA gave D and trimming, while V, J and clone size come from that table. The table includes 120,000 to 150,000 clones, roughly 88% detected once. This TCR derives from a woman between 55 and 75 years old with acute or convalescent COVID-19. The chain combines TRBV28 with TRBJ2-2; 7 bases align to TRBD1. Sample: peripheral blood. In nucleotides, the CDR3 is TGTGCCAGCAGCCCGAGCCATATTGACAGGGTTCGGACCGGGGAGCTGTTTTTT. Its protein is CASSPSHIDRVRTGELFF. Complete variable domain (other parts from reference TRBV28 and TRBJ2-2): DVKVTQSSRYLVKRTGEKVFLECVQDMDHENMFWYRQDPGLGLRLIYFSYDVKMKEKGDIPEGYSVSREKKERFSLILESASTNQTSMYLCASSPSHIDRVRTGELFFGEGSRLTVL.